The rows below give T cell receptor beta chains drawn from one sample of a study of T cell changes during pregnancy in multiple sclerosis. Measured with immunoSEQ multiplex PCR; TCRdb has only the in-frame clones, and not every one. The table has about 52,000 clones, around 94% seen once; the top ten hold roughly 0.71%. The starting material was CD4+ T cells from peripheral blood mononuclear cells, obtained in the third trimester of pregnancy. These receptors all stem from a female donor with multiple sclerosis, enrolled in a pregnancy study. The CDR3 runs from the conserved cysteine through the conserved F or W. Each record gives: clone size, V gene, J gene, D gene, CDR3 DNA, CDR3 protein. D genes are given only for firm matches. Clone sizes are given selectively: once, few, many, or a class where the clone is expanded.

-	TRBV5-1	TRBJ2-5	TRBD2	TGCGCCAGCAGCTTAGAAGGGACTAGCGGTGGAGAGACCCAGTACTTC	CASSLEGTSGGETQYF
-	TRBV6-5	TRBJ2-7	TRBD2	TGTGCCAGCAGTTACCAGCGGGGGGCCGGCTACGAGCAGTACTTC	CASSYQRGAGYEQYF
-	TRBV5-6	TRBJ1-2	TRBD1	TGTGCCAGCAGTTCCAACAAGGACAGGTTTAAGAGCTACACCTTC	CASSSNKDRFKSYTF
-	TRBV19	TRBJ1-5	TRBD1	TGTGCCACCCAAACCGTGGACAGGCAATATAGCAATCAGCCCCAGCATTTT	CATQTVDRQYSNQPQHF
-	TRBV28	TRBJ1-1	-	TGTGCCAGCAGTTCGGCAGGGGTCGGGGACACTGAAGCTTTCTTT	CASSSAGVGDTEAFF
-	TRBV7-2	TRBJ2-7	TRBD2	TGTGCCAGCAGCTTAAAAGGGACTAGCGGGGGGGGGTACGAGCAGTACTTC	CASSLKGTSGGGYEQYF
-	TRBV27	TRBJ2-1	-	TGTGCCAGCAGCTATATTCAACAGGGCAATGAGCAGTTCTTC	CASSYIQQGNEQFF
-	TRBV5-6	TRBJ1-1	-	TGTGCCAGCAGCTTGGCCACAGGCACTGAAGCTTTCTTT	CASSLATGTEAFF
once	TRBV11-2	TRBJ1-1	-	TGTGCCAGCAGCCCCCCCTTTGGGGCCCTCCCCTTGAACACTGAAGCTTTCTTT	CASSPPFGALPLNTEAFF
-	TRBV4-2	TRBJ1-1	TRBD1	TGTGCCAGCAGCCAAGATCCCCAGAGATGGGGACAGGGAAGGAGCACTGAAGCTTTCTTT	CASSQDPQRWGQGRSTEAFF
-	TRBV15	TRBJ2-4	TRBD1	TGTGCCACCCTTGACAGGGCGAGAGCCAAAAACATTCAGTACTTC	CATLDRARAKNIQYF
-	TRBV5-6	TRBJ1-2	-	TGTGCCAGCAGCTGGGGCGGCCTTGACCGTTCCTATGGCTACACCTTC	CASSWGGLDRSYGYTF
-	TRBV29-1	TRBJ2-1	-	TGCAGCGTTGATCCGGTCCTTCGGGGACTCCATGACAATGAGCAGTTCTTC	CSVDPVLRGLHDNEQFF
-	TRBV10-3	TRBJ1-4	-	TGTGCCATCAGTGAGTCGGTACGGGAAAAACTGTTTTTT	CAISESVREKLFF
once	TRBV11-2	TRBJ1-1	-	TGTGCCAGCAGCCCTACCCTAGACAGGTTCGCTGAAGCTTTCTTT	CASSPTLDRFAEAFF
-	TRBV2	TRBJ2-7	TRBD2	TGTGCCATCCGGACTAGCGGCTTTCGCTCCTACGAGCAGTACTTC	CAIRTSGFRSYEQYF
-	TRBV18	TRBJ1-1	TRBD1	TGTGCCAGCTCTCCGATACTGACAGGGGGCACTGAAGCTTTCTTT	CASSPILTGGTEAFF
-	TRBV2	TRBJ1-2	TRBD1	TGTGCCAGTGGACCGGGACAGGCGACCGGGGGCTACACCTTC	CASGPGQATGGYTF
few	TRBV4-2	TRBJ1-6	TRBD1	TGTGCCAGCAGCCACTGGGACAGGGGGCAAAGTTCACCCCTCCACTTT	CASSHWDRGQSSPLHF
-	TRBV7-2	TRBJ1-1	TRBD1	TGTGCCAGCAGCACCCCCGGGACAGGGCACACTGAAGCTTTCTTT	CASSTPGTGHTEAFF
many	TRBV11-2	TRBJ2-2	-	TGTGCCAGCAGCTTCGGGACACACCACACCGGGGAGCTGTTTTTT	CASSFGTHHTGELFF
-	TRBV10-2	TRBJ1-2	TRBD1	TGCGCCAGCAGTGAGTCCGACAGGGATGGCTACACCTTC	CASSESDRDGYTF
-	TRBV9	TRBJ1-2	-	TGTGCCAGCAGCGTAGGGGAGGGGGTTGACGGAAACTATGGCTACACCTTC	CASSVGEGVDGNYGYTF
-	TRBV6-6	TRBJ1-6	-	TGTGCCAGTTCACAGGTATCTTGGAATTCACCCCTCCACTTT	CASSQVSWNSPLHF
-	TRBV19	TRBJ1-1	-	TGTGCCAGTAGTACAAACTCCCCGAGAAACACTGAAGCTTTCTTT	CASSTNSPRNTEAFF
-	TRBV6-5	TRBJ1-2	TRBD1	TGTGCCACCGGCCCACCTCAGGGGGGAGGTGGCTACACCTTC	CATGPPQGGGGYTF
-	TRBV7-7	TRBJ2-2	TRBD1	TGTGCCAGCAGCCCCGGGCAGGGGGCCGTCGGGGAGCTGTTTTTT	CASSPGQGAVGELFF
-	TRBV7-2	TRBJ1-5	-	TGTGCCAGCAGCCTAAGGGGAAATCAGCCCCAGCATTTT	CASSLRGNQPQHF
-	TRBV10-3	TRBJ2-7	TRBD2	TGTGCCATCAGTGTTGGGGGGGACGCTGCCTACGAGCAGTACTTC	CAISVGGDAAYEQYF
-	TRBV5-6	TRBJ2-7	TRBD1	TGTGCCAGCAGCTTAGTGGGACAGGGCTACGAGCAGTACTTC	CASSLVGQGYEQYF
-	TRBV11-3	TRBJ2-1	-	TGTGCCAGCAGCTTAGGGGGACTCGAAGTTGAGCAGTTCTTC	CASSLGGLEVEQFF
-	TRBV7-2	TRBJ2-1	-	TGTGCCAGCAGCCCGGACAGACTACAAGCGGTCAATGAGCAGTTCTTC	CASSPDRLQAVNEQFF
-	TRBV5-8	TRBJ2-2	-	TGTGCCAGCAGCATACAGGACACCGGGGAGCTGTTTTTT	CASSIQDTGELFF
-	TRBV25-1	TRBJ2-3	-	TGTGCCAGCAGTTGGGCAAAAGATACGCAGTATTTT	CASSWAKDTQYF
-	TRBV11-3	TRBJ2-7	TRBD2	TGTGCCAGCAGCTTAGACGGCCAGCGGGGGGCCTACGAGCAGTACTTC	CASSLDGQRGAYEQYF
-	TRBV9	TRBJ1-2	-	TGTGCCAGCAGCGTAGGGCAGGGGAGCTATGGCTACACCTTC	CASSVGQGSYGYTF
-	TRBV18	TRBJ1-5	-	TGTGCCAGCTCACCCGGACAGATAAATCAGCCCCAGCATTTT	CASSPGQINQPQHF